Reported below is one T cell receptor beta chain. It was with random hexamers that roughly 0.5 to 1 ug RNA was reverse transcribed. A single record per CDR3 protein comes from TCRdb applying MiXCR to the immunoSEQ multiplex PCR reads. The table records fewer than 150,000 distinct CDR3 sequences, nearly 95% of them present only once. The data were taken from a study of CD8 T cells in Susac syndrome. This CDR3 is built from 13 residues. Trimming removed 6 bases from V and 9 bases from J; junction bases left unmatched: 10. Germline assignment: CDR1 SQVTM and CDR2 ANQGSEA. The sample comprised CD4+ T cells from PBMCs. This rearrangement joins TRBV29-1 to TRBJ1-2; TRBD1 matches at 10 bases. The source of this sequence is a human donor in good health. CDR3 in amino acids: CSVTGTGVKSYTF. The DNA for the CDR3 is TGCAGCGTAACCGGGACAGGGGTTAAGAGCTACACCTTC.